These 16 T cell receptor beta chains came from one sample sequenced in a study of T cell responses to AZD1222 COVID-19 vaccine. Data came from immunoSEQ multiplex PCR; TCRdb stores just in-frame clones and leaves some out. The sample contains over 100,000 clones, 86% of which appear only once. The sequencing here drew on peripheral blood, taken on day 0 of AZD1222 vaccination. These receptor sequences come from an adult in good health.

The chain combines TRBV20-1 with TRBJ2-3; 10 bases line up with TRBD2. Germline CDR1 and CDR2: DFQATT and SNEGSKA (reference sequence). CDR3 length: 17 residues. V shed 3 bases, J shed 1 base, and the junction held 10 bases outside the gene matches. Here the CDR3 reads CSASDGSGGIRTDTQYF. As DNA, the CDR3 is TGCAGTGCTAGTGATGGTAGCGGGGGGATTCGCACAGATACGCAGTATTTT.

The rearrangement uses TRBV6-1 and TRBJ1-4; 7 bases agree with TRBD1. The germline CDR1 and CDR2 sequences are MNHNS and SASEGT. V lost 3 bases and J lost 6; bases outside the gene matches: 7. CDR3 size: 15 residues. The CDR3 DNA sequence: TGTGCCAGCAGTGATCAGGGGGATCCGTATGAAAAACTGTTTTTT. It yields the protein CASSDQGDPYEKLFF.

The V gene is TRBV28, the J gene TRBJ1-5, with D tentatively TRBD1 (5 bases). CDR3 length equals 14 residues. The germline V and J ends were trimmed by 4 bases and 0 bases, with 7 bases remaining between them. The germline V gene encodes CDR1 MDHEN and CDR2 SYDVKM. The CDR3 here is CASSYGASNQPQHF. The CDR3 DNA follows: TGTGCCAGCAGTTACGGGGCTAGCAATCAGCCCCAGCATTTT.

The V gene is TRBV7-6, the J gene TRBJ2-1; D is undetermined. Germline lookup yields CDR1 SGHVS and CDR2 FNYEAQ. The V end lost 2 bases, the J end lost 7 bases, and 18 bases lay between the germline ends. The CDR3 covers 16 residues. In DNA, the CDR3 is TGTGCCAGCAGCTTATCGCCGACGTACGGACCTAATGAGCAGTTCTTC. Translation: CASSLSPTYGPNEQFF.

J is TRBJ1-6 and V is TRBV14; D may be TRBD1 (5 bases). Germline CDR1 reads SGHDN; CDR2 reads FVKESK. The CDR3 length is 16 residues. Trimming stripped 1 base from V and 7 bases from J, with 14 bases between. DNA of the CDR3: TGTGCCAGCAGCCAAGTTCAGGGCCGGTTAAATTCACCCCTCCACTTT. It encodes CASSQVQGRLNSPLHF.

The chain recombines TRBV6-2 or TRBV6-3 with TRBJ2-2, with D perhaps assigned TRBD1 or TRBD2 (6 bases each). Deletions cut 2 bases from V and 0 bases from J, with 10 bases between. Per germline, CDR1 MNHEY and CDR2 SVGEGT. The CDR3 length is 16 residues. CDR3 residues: CASSYGGTSNTGELFF. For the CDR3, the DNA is TGTGCCAGCAGTTACGGAGGGACATCGAACACCGGGGAGCTGTTTTTT.

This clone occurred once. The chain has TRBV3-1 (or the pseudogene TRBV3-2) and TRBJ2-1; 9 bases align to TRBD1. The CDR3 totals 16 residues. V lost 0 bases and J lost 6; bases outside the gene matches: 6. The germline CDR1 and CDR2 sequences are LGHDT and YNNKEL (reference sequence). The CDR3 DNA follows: TGTGCCAGCAGCCAAGAGGGACAGGGTTTAGGCAATGAGCAGTTCTTC. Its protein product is CASSQEGQGLGNEQFF.

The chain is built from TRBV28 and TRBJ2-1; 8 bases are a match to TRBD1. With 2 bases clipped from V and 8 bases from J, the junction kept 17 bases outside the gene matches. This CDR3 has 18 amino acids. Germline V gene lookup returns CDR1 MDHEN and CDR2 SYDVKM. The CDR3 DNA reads TGTGCCAGCAGTTTAATGGGGCTTGGACAGGGTCCAGTCTATGAGCAGTTCTTC. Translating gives CASSLMGLGQGPVYEQFF.

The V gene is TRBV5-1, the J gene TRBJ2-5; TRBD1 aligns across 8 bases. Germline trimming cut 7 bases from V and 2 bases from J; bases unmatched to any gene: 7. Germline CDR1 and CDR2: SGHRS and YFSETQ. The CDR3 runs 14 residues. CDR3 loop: CASRTGLKQETQYF. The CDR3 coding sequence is TGCGCCAGCCGGACAGGGCTCAAACAAGAGACCCAGTACTTC. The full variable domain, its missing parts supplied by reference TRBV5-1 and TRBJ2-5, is KAGVTQTPRYLIKTRGQQVTLSCSPISGHRSVSWYQQTPGQGLQFLFEYFSETQRNKGNFPGRFSGRQFSNSRSEMNVSTLELGDSALYLCASRTGLKQETQYFGPGTRLLVL.

The CDR3 nucleotides read TGTGCCAGCAGTCTGGGACAGGGGTATGGCTACACCTTC. Residues: CASSLGQGYGYTF. This sequence joins TRBV28 and TRBJ1-2, with 10 bases lining up with TRBD1. This CDR3 comprises 13 residues. The germline gives CDR1 MDHEN, CDR2 SYDVKM. Trimming took 5 bases from V and 5 from J; bases not matched to a gene: 2.

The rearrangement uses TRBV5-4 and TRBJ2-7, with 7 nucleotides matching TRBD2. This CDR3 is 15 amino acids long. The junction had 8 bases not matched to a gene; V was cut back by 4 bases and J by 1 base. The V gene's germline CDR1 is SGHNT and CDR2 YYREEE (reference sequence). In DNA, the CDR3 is TGTGCCAGCAGCAGACCGGGGGGAGTGTCCTACGAGCAGTACTTC. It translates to CASSRPGGVSYEQYF.

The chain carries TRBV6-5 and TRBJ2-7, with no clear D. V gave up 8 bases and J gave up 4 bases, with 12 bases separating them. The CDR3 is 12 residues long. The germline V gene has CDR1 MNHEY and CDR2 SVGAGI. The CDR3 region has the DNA TGTGCCAGCTCCTTAACATCTTACGAGCAGTACTTC. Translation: CASSLTSYEQYF.

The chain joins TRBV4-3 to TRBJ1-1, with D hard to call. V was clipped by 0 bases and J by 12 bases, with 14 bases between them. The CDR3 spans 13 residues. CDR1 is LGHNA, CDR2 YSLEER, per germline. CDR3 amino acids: CASSQDLLGRTFF. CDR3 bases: TGCGCCAGCAGCCAAGATCTGTTGGGGAGGACTTTCTTT.

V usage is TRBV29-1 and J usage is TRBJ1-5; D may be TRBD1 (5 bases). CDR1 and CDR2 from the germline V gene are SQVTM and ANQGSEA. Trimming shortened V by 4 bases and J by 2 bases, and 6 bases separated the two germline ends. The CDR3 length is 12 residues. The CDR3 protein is CSVGGGNQPQHF. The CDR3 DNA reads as TGCAGCGTTGGGGGGGGCAATCAGCCCCAGCATTTT.

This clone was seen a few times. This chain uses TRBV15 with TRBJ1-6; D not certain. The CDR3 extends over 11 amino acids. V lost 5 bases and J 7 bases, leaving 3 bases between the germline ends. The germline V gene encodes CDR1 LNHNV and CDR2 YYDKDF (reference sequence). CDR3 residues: CATSGNSPLHF. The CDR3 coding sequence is TGTGCCACCAGCGGAAATTCACCCCTCCACTTT.

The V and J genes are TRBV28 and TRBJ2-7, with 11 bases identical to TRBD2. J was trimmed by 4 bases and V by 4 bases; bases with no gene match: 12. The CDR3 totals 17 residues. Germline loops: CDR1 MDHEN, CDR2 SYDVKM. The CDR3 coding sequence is TGTGCCAGCAGTTCCCGACTAGCGGGGAGCGGCGGTTACGAGCAGTACTTC. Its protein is CASSSRLAGSGGYEQYF. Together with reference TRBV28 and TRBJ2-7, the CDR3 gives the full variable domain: DVKVTQSSRYLVKRTGEKVFLECVQDMDHENMFWYRQDPGLGLRLIYFSYDVKMKEKGDIPEGYSVSREKKERFSLILESASTNQTSMYLCASSSRLAGSGGYEQYFGPGTRLTVT.